This T cell receptor (beta chain) was found in a study of T cell repertoires in cytomegalovirus infection. At the level of the study: Both CMV infection and a matching HLA type were indicated by public TCR beta signatures. Findings and limits, study-wide: There were carriers of CMV plus the relevant HLA, and cumulative public TCR beta family frequency identified them. What dominated the ex vivo response were HLA-C-restricted CMV-specific TCR beta clonotypes.

With respect to this clonotype: Its antigen is currently unknown.

The V gene's germline CDR1 is LGHDT and CDR2 YNNKEL (reference sequence). Trimming removed 0 bases at V and 0 bases at J, with 12 bases between. The CDR3 runs to 17 residues. TCRdb passed the reads through MiXCR, listing each CDR3 protein once. The sample lists about 320,000 distinct CDR3 sequences, more than 8% seen once, with 3.5% to 4.5% in the top ten. This chain uses TRBV3-1 with TRBJ2-1, with D unresolved. The sequenced material came from PBMCs. The receptor's source is a human donor in good health (CMV status not recorded). Some clones in this sample may be carry-over from other donors' samples. The CDR3 region has the DNA TGTGCCAGCAGCCAAGAATTCGGAACGGGCTCCTACAATGAGCAGTTCTTC. Amino acid sequence: CASSQEFGTGSYNEQFF.